This T cell receptor (beta chain) was sequenced for a study of blood T cell repertoires in COVID-19. Study background: In each case, the material was cDNA or gDNA derived from T cells, B-cell-depleted T cells, or PBMCs.

The repertoire was sequenced with immunoSEQ multiplex PCR; TCRdb's copy has only in-frame clones and lacks some. This sample yields 260,000 or so clones, of which over 70% are seen a single time; 5% to 6% belongs to the top ten. The sequenced material came from peripheral blood. The TCR was taken from a man older than 75 with acute or convalescent COVID-19.

CDR3 coding DNA: TGTGCCAGCAGTTACCAGGGGATTGGGGAGACCCAGTACTTC. It yields the protein CASSYQGIGETQYF. J is TRBJ2-5 and V is TRBV6-5; the D gene is possibly TRBD1 (6 bases). V was pared by 2 bases and J by 5 bases, with 12 bases between. This CDR3 has 14 residues. Germline V gene data show CDR1 as MNHEY and CDR2 as SVGAGI.